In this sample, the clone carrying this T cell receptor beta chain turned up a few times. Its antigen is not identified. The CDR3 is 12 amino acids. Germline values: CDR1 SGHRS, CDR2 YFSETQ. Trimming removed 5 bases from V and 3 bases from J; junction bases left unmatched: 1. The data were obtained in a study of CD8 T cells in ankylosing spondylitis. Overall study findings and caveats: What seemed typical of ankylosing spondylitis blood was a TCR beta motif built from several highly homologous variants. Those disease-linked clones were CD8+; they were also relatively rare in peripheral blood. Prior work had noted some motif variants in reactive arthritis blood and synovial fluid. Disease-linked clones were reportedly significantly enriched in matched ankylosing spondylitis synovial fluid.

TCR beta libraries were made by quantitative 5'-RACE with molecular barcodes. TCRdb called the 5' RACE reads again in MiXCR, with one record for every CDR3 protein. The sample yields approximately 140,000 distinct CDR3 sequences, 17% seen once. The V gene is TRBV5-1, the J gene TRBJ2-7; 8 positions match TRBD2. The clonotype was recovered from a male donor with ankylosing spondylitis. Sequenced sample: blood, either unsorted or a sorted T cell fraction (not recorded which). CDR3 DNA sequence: TGCGCCAGCAGAGCGGGGGACTACGAGCAGTACTTC. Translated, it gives CASRAGDYEQYF.